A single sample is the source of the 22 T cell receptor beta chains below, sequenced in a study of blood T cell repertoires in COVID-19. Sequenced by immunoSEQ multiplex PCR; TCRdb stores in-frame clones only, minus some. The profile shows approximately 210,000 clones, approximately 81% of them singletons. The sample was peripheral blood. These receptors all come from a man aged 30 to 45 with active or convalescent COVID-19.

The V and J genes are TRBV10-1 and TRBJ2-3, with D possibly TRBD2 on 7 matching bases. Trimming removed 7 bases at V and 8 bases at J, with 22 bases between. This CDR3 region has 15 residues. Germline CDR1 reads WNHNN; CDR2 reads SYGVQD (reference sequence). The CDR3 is CASMGGGPPRRTQYF. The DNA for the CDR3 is TGCGCCAGCATGGGGGGGGGCCCTCCACGACGTACGCAGTATTTT.

The CDR3 nucleotides read TGTGCCAGCAGCCGGACAGGGGACTCTGGAAACACCATATATTTT. This sequence encodes CASSRTGDSGNTIYF. This sequence joins TRBV11-2 and TRBJ1-3, with 9 bases fitting TRBD1. CDR3 size: 15 residues. Germline CDR1 is SGHAT and CDR2 is FQNNGV. V was pared by 5 bases and J by 0 bases, with 2 bases of the junction left unmatched. Full variable domain (missing parts from reference TRBV11-2 and TRBJ1-3): EAGVAQSPRYKIIEKRQSVAFWCNPISGHATLYWYQQILGQGPKLLIQFQNNGVVDDSQLPKDRFSAERLKGVDSTLKIQPAKLEDSAVYLCASSRTGDSGNTIYFGEGSWLTVV.

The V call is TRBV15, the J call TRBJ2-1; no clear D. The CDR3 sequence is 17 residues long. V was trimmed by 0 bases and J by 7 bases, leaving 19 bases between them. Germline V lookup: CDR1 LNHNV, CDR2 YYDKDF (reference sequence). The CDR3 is CATSRDRPAFFGNEQFF. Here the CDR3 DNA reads TGTGCCACCAGCAGAGATCGCCCTGCGTTTTTCGGGAATGAGCAGTTCTTC.

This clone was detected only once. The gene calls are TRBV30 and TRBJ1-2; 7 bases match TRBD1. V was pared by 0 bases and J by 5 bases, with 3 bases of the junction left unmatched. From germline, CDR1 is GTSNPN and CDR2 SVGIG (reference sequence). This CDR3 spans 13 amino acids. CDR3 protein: CAWSVDREYGYTF. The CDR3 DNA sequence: TGTGCCTGGAGTGTAGACAGGGAATATGGCTACACCTTC.

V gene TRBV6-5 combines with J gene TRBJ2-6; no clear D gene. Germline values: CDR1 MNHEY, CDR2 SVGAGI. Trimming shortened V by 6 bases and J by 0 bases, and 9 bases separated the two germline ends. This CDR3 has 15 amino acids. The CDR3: CASSPGYSGANVLTF. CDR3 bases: TGTGCCAGCAGCCCCGGGTACTCTGGGGCCAACGTCCTGACTTTC.

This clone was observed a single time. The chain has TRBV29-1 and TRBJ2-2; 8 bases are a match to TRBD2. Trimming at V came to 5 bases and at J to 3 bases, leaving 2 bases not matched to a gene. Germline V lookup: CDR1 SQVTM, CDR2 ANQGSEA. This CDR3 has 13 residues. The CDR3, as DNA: TGCAGCGTTCCGGGGGGGGACACCGGGGAGCTGTTTTTT. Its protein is CSVPGGDTGELFF.

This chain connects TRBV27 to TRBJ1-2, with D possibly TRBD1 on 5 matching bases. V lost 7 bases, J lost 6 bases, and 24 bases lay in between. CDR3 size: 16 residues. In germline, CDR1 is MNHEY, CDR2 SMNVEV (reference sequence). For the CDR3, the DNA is TGTGCCAGCACCCCGGGCGGGACTCTCCTTATAGATGGCTACACCTTC. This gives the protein CASTPGGTLLIDGYTF.

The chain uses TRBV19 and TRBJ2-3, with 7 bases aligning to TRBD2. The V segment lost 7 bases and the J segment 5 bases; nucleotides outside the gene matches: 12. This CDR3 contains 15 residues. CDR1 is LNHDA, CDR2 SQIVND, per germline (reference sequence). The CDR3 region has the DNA TGTGCCAGTACCGAAGCGGGCGGGAGTGTAGATACGCAGTATTTT. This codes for CASTEAGGSVDTQYF.

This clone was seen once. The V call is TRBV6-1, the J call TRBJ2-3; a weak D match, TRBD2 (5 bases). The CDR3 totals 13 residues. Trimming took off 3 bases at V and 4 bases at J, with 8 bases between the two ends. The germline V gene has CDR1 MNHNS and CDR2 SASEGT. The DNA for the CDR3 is TGTGCCAGCAGTGAGACGGGGTCAGATACGCAGTATTTT. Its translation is CASSETGSDTQYF.

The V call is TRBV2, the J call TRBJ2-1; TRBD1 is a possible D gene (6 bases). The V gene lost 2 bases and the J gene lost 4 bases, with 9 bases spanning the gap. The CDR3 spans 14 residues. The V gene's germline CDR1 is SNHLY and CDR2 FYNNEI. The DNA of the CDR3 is TGTGCCAGCAGTGAAACGACAGGATACAATGAGCAGTTCTTC. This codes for CASSETTGYNEQFF.

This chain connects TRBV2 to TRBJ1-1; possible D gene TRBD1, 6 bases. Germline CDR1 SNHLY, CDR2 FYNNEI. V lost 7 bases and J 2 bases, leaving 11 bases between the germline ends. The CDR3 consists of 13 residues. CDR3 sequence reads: CASIGGTNTEAFF. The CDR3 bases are TGTGCCAGCATTGGGGGCACAAACACTGAAGCTTTCTTT.

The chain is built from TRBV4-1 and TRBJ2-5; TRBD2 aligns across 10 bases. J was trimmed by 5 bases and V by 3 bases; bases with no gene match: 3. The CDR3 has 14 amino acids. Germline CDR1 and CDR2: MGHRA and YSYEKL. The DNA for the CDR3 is TGCGCCAGCAGCCAGACTAGCGGGTGGGAGACCCAGTACTTC. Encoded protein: CASSQTSGWETQYF.

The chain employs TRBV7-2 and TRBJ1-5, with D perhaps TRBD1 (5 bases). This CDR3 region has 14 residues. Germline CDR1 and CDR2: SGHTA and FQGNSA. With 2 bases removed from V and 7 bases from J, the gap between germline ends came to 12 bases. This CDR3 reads CASSLPQGGQPQHF. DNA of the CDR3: TGTGCCAGCAGCTTACCGCAGGGCGGCCAGCCCCAGCATTTT. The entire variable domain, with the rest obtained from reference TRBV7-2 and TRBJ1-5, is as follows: GAGVSQSPSNKVTEKGKDVELRCDPISGHTALYWYRQSLGQGLEFLIYFQGNSAPDKSGLPSDRFSAERTGGSVSTLTIQRTQQEDSAVYLCASSLPQGGQPQHFGDGTRLSIL.

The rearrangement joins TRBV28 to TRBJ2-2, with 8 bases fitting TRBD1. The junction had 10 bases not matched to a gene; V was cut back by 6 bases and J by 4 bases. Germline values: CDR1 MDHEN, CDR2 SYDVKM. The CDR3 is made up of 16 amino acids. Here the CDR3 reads CASSKGQVLGTGELFF. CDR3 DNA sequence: TGTGCCAGCAGCAAGGGACAGGTACTTGGCACCGGGGAGCTGTTTTTT.

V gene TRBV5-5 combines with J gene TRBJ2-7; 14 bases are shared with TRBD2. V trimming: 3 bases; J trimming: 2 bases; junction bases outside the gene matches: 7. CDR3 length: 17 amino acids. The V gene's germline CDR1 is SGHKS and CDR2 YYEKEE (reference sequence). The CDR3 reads CASSSGTSGGAPYEQYF. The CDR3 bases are TGTGCCAGCAGCTCCGGGACTAGCGGGGGAGCACCCTACGAGCAGTACTTC.

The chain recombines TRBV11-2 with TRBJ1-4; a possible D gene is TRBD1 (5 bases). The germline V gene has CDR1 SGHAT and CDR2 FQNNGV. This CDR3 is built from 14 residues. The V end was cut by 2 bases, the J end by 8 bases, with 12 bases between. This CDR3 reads CASSLQGSWEKLFF. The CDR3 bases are TGTGCCAGCAGCTTACAGGGTTCCTGGGAAAAACTGTTTTTT.

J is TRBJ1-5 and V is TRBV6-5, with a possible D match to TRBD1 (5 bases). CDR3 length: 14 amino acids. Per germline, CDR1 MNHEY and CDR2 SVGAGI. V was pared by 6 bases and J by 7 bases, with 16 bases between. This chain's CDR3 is CASRAAGRRQPQHF. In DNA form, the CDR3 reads TGTGCCAGCAGAGCTGCAGGGCGACGCCAGCCCCAGCATTTT.

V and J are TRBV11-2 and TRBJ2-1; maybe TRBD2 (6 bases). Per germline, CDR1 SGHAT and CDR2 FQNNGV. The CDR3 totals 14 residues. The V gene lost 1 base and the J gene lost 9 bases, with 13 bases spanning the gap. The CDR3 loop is CASSLVAGGAEQFF. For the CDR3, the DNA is TGTGCCAGCAGCTTAGTGGCCGGGGGTGCTGAGCAGTTCTTC.

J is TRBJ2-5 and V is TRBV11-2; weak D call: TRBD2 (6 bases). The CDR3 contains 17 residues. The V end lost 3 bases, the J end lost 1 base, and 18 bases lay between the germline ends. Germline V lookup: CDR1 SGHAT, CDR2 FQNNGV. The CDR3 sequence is CASSFRWGGVGQETQYF. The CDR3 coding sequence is TGTGCCAGCAGCTTTAGGTGGGGCGGGGTTGGCCAAGAGACCCAGTACTTC.

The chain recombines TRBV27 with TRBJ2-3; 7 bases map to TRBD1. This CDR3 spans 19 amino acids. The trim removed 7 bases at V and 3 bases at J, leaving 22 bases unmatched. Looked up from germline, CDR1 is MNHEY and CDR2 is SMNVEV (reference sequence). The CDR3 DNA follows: TGTGCCAGCACCCGGGCAGGGGGTTCTTTTGGGGTCCCAACAGATACGCAGTATTTT. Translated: CASTRAGGSFGVPTDTQYF.

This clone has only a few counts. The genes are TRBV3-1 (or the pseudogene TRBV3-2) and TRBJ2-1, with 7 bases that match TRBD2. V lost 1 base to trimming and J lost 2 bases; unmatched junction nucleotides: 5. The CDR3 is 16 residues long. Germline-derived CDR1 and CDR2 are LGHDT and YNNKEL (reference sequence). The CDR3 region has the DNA TGTGCCAGCAGCCAAGTGTTTGCGGGGGCCTACAATGAGCAGTTCTTC. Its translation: CASSQVFAGAYNEQFF.

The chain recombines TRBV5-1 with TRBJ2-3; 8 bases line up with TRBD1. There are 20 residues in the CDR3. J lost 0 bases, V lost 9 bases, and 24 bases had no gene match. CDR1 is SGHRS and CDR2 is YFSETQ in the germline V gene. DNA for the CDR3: TGCGCCAACTTTTACCGGGACAGGAGTCTGAGTGGGGGGAGCACAGATACGCAGTATTTT. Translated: CANFYRDRSLSGGSTDTQYF. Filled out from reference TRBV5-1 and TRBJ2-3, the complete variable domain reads KAGVTQTPRYLIKTRGQQVTLSCSPISGHRSVSWYQQTPGQGLQFLFEYFSETQRNKGNFPGRFSGRQFSNSRSEMNVSTLELGDSALYLCANFYRDRSLSGGSTDTQYFGPGTRLTVL.